This is a list of T cell receptor beta chains from one sample in a study of beta chain features in type 1 diabetes. Libraries were prepared by immunoSEQ multiplex PCR; TCRdb keeps only in-frame clonotypes and omits some of them. The table lists some 110,000 clones, 15% to 20% of them singletons. The sequencing input was central memory CD4+ T cells from blood. These receptor sequences come from a man aged 25 to 40 with type 1 diabetes. CDR3s include the opening cysteine and the closing phenylalanine or tryptophan. D genes are given only for firm matches. Clone size is not always given. Where it is, it says once, few, many or a class for expanded clones.

cdr3_aa: CASSQDLPLPYNEQFF
cdr3_nt: TGCGCCAGCAGCCAAGATCTGCCCCTCCCCTACAATGAGCAGTTCTTC
d_call: -
v_call: TRBV4-1
clone_size: few
j_call: TRBJ2-1

cdr3_aa: CSVGTGAARADTQYF
cdr3_nt: TGCAGCGTTGGGACAGGGGCCGCGAGAGCAGATACGCAGTATTTT
d_call: TRBD1
v_call: TRBV29-1
clone_size: -
j_call: TRBJ2-3

cdr3_aa: CASSPGQYYGYTF
cdr3_nt: TGCGCCAGCAGCCCGGGACAGTACTATGGCTACACCTTC
d_call: TRBD1
v_call: TRBV5-1
clone_size: many
j_call: TRBJ1-2

cdr3_aa: CASSYFIQAVRYF
cdr3_nt: TGTGCCAGCAGTTACTTTATACAGGCTGTTAGGTACTTC
d_call: -
v_call: TRBV6-5
clone_size: -
j_call: TRBJ2-7

cdr3_aa: CASSIDLGITDTQYF
cdr3_nt: TGTGCCAGTAGTATAGATCTGGGGATCACAGATACGCAGTATTTT
d_call: -
v_call: TRBV19
clone_size: few
j_call: TRBJ2-3

cdr3_aa: CAISNQGYEQYF
cdr3_nt: TGTGCCATCAGTAACCAGGGCTACGAGCAGTACTTC
d_call: -
v_call: TRBV10-3
clone_size: -
j_call: TRBJ2-7

cdr3_aa: CASSFTATGARGF
cdr3_nt: TGTGCCAGCAGTTTTACTGCTACAGGGGCCCGTGGCTTC
d_call: TRBD1
v_call: TRBV11-2
clone_size: few
j_call: TRBJ2-7

cdr3_aa: CASSEAVAGGDNEQFF
cdr3_nt: TGTGCCAGCAGTGAGGCCGTAGCCGGGGGGGACAATGAGCAGTTCTTC
d_call: TRBD2
v_call: TRBV6-1
clone_size: -
j_call: TRBJ2-1

cdr3_aa: CASSESGGGGQPQHF
cdr3_nt: TGTGCCAGCAGTGAGTCCGGGGGGGGCGGTCAGCCCCAGCATTTT
d_call: -
v_call: TRBV2
clone_size: -
j_call: TRBJ1-5

cdr3_aa: CASTATGRSYTF
cdr3_nt: TGTGCCAGCACCGCGACAGGGAGAAGCTACACCTTC
d_call: TRBD1
v_call: TRBV7-9
clone_size: few
j_call: TRBJ1-2

cdr3_aa: CAWSVLGTGRNEQFF
cdr3_nt: TGTGCCTGGAGTGTACTAGGAACAGGGCGGAATGAGCAGTTCTTC
d_call: -
v_call: TRBV30
clone_size: few
j_call: TRBJ2-1

cdr3_aa: CASSRRGNNSPLHF
cdr3_nt: TGTGCCAGCAGTCGGAGGGGTAATAATTCACCCCTCCACTTT
d_call: -
v_call: TRBV6-5
clone_size: few
j_call: TRBJ1-6

cdr3_aa: CASSESPSMNTEAFF
cdr3_nt: TGTGCCAGCAGCGAGAGCCCGTCTATGAACACTGAAGCTTTCTTT
d_call: -
v_call: TRBV9
clone_size: -
j_call: TRBJ1-1

cdr3_aa: CASSQGLGTSGYEQYF
cdr3_nt: TGTGCCAGCAGCCAAGGACTGGGGACTAGCGGTTACGAGCAGTACTTC
d_call: TRBD2
v_call: TRBV14
clone_size: -
j_call: TRBJ2-7

cdr3_aa: CASSQEPVSNQPQHF
cdr3_nt: TGCGCCAGCAGCCAAGAACCAGTGAGCAATCAGCCCCAGCATTTT
d_call: -
v_call: TRBV4-3
clone_size: few
j_call: TRBJ1-5

cdr3_aa: CASSDLFGERSYEQYF
cdr3_nt: TGTGCCAGCAGTGATTTATTCGGTGAGAGGTCCTACGAGCAGTACTTC
d_call: -
v_call: TRBV2
clone_size: -
j_call: TRBJ2-7